This entry is about one T cell receptor (beta chain). The V and J ends lost 5 bases and 3 bases respectively, with 13 bases between them. Germline lookup yields CDR1 SGHTA and CDR2 FQGNSA. The length of the CDR3 is 14 residues. TCRdb independently ran MiXCR on the 5' RACE reads; one entry per CDR3 protein. Counted here are over 30,000 distinct CDR3 sequences, approximately 15% occurring once; the ten biggest clones make up approximately 43%. This sample was taken from a study of CD8 T cells in ankylosing spondylitis. The clonotype was recovered from a male donor with ankylosing spondylitis or in good health (not recorded which). The sequenced material came from blood. The V gene is TRBV7-2, the J gene TRBJ1-1, with D tentatively TRBD1 (5 bases). CDR3 amino acids: CASSPRGGDTEAFF. CDR3 coding DNA: TGTGCCAGCAGCCCTCGGGGGGGGGACACTGAAGCTTTCTTT. Full variable domain (missing parts from reference TRBV7-2 and TRBJ1-1): GAGVSQSPSNKVTEKGKDVELRCDPISGHTALYWYRQSLGQGLEFLIYFQGNSAPDKSGLPSDRFSAERTGGSVSTLTIQRTQQEDSAVYLCASSPRGGDTEAFFGQGTRLTVV.